What follows describes a single TCR beta chain. This record belongs to a study of shared T cell receptors in the human thymus. V was shortened by 2 bases and J by 3 bases, with 17 bases between the two germline ends. Germline CDR1 is GTSNPN and CDR2 is SVGIG (reference sequence). The CDR3 runs to 16 residues. TCRdb's table, derived via immunoSEQ multiplex PCR, lists solely in-frame clones and lacks some. The sample yields 640,000 or so clones, more than 70% seen once. The data were also submitted as part of a second study, on human thymus T cells. From that study: It was healthy Finnish infants having corrective surgery for congenital heart defects who were the donors. Thymus specimens were resections from corrective heart surgery. Repertoires from thymus and blood appeared to show biased V and J gene usage. Related work showed strongly overlapping thymic repertoires across unrelated individuals.

Specimen: thymocytes. The J gene is TRBJ2-1, the V gene TRBV30; no firm D call. The TCR sequence derives from a boy in the first two years of life with a congenital heart defect. The CDR3 DNA reads TGTGCCTGGAGTCCCACTACCCAACCATACTACAATGAGCAGTTCTTC. This sequence encodes CAWSPTTQPYYNEQFF.